This record looks at one TCR beta chain sequence and its context. It lacks a known antigen. No clone much larger than this one lies a single base away; base qualities are absent. The library was built by means of the immunoSEQ multiplex PCR assay. As for the original processing: A statistical classification framework was built for diagnosing cytomegalovirus status from the catalog of TCR beta chain sequences. TCRdb holds this immuneACCESS table with in-frame rearrangements only. Some clones are missing; in checked studies, unresolved V genes explain under half, and the rest has no known cause. V and J calls and clone size are as listed in that table; D and trimming were resolved from the DNA. The sample records around 61,000 clones, around 94% of which are singletons. About 1% of the sample belongs to the ten largest clones. This record comes from a study of cytomegalovirus exposure and HLA in healthy donors (TCRdb year 2017). With respect to the entire study: A later analysis indicated that the 95 to 150 validation repertoires were generated on the platform also employed for the approximately 700 repertoires of the first cohort. The study aimed to test whether cataloging public T cell receptors could reveal signatures of past pathogen exposure. Besides the first cohort of around 700 subjects, a separate validation cohort made up of roughly 130 different subjects was used. The study combined high-throughput TCR immunosequencing, statistical association of individual TCRs with disease status, and machine learning to predict cytomegalovirus infection status.

CDR1 and CDR2, per the germline V gene, are MNHEY and SVGAGI. From the cysteine through the phenylalanine, the CDR3 covers 12 amino acids. The entry retains the CDR3 DNA only, 36 bases that are in frame from base 1. V loses 6 bases, J loses 3 bases, and the germline ends lie 9 bases apart. The donors were included in the validation cohort of some 110 subjects, a group kept apart from the approximately 650-subject first cohort. What the study reported, not specific to this receptor: Of the cluster scores, roughly 95% were above 0 in a later analysis, which found that TCRs clustered in the first cohort also tended to co-occur in the 130 or so validation repertoires. The authors suggested that the approach could potentially be extended to other disease states and immunological phenotypes. Most TCR sequences were observed very rarely across donors, whereas some public TCRs were present in many individuals. In both the original and validation cohorts, the classifier was reported to diagnose cytomegalovirus status with high specificity and sensitivity. In the study, 164 TCR beta chains were listed as associated with cytomegalovirus. A later analysis lacked HLA typing for the validation cohort, so it scored co-occurrence in that cohort across all 110 or so repertoires. Three of the identified cytomegalovirus-associated TCR beta chains were confirmed in vitro to be specific for cytomegalovirus antigens.

The sequenced sample was PBMCs. The chain was built from TRBV6-5 and TRBJ2-7, with TRBD2 perhaps the D gene, on 5 matching bases. This receptor was identified in a man aged 18 to 30 in good health and CMV-seronegative. The CDR3 reads CASRRGGYEQYF. The DNA reads TGTGCCAGCAGACGAGGAGGCTACGAGCAGTACTTC.